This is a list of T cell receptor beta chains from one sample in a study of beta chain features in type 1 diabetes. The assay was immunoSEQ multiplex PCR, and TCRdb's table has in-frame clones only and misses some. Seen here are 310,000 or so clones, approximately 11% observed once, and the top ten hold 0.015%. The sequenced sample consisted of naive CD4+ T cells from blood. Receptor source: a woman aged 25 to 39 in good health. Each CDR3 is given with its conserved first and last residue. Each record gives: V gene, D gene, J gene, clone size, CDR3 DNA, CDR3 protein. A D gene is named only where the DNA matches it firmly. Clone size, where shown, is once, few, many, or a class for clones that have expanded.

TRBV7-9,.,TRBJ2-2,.,TGTGCCAGCAGCTCAGGGTTCGCGAACACCGGGGAGCTGTTTTTT,CASSSGFANTGELFF
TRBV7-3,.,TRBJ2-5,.,TGTGCCAGCAGCTTAGGGGGGGCTAGTAGGGAGACCCAGTACTTC,CASSLGGASRETQYF
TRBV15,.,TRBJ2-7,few,TGTGCCACCAGCAGAGAAAGCTTTTACGAGCAGTACTTC,CATSRESFYEQYF
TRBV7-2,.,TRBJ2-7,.,TGTGCCAGCAGCCCAGATGGGACACATGGGGCCTACGAGCAGTACTTC,CASSPDGTHGAYEQYF
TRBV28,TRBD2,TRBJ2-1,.,TGTGCCAGCAGTTCCTCCATGGGACTAGCGGGACCGAATGAGCAGTTCTTC,CASSSSMGLAGPNEQFF
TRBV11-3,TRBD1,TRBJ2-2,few,TGTGCCAGCAGCCAAAGACAGGGGGCGAACACCGGGGAGCTGTTTTTT,CASSQRQGANTGELFF
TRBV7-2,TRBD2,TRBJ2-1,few,TGTGCCAGCAGCTTAGAGCTAGCGGGAAGGTATGAGCAGTTCTTC,CASSLELAGRYEQFF
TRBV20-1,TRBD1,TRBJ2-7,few,TGCAGTGCGGCCGGGACAGGGACGTACTTC,CSAAGTGTYF
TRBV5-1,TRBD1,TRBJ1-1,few,TGCGCCAGCAGTCCGACAGGGATGAACACTGAAGCTTTCTTT,CASSPTGMNTEAFF
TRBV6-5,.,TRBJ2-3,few,TGTGCCAGCAGTTACTCACAGGGCACAGATACGCAGTATTTT,CASSYSQGTDTQYF
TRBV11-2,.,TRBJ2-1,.,TGTGCCAGCAGCTCCGCGGATGAGCAGTTCTTC,CASSSADEQFF
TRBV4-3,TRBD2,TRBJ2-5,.,TGCGCCAGCAGCCCGGGAGGGCAAGAGACCCAGTACTTC,CASSPGGQETQYF
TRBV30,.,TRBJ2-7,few,TGTGCCTGGAGTCATCGACTAACACGCGGCTACGAGCAGTACTTC,CAWSHRLTRGYEQYF
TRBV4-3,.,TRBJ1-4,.,TGCGCCAGCAGCCAAACAAACCCTCCAACTAATGAAAAACTGTTTTTT,CASSQTNPPTNEKLFF